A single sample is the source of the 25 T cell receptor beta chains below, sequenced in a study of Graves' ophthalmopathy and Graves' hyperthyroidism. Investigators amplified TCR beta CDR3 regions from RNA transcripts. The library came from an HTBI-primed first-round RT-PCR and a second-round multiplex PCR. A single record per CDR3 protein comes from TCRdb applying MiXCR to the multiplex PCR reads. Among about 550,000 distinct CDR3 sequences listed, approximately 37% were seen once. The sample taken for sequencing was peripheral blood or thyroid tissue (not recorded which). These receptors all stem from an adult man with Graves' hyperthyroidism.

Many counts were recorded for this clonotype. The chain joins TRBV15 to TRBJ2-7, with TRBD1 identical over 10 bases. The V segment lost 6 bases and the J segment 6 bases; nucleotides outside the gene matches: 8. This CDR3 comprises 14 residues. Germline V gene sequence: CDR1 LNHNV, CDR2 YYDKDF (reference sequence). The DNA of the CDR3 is TGTGCCACCAGTCCCCGGGACAGGGGTAGCGAGCAGTACTTC. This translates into CATSPRDRGSEQYF.

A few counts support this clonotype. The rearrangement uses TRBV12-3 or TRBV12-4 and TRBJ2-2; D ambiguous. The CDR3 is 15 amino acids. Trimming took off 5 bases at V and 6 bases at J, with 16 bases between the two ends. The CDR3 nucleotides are TGTGCCAGCAGTCACTCCGGGCCCGCCTCCGGGGAGCTGTTTTTT. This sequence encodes CASSHSGPASGELFF.

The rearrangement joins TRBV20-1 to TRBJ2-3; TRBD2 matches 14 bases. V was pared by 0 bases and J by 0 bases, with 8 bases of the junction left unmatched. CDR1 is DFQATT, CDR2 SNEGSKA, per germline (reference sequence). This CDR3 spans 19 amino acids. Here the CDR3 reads CSARDSFRTSGGSTDTQYF. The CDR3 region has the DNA TGCAGTGCTAGAGATTCGTTCCGGACTAGCGGGGGGAGCACAGATACGCAGTATTTT.

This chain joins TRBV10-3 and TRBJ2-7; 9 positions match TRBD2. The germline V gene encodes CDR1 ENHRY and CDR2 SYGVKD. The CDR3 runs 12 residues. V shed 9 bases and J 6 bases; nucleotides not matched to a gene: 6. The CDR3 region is CAISGRDIEQYF. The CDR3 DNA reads TGTGCCATTAGCGGGAGAGACATCGAGCAGTACTTC.

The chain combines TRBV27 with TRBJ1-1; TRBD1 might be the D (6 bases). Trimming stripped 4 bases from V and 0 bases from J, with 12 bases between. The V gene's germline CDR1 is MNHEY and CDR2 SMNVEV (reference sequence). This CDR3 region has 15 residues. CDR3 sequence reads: CASSYGPGVNTEAFF. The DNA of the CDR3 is TGTGCCAGCAGTTACGGCCCAGGGGTGAACACTGAAGCTTTCTTT.

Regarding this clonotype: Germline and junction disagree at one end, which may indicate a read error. The CDR3 DNA reads as TGTGCCAGCAGTTTACAAGCAACTAATGAAAAACTGGTTTTT. Protein sequence: CASSLQATNEKLVF. The chain joins TRBV2 to TRBJ1-4; D not certain. The CDR3 covers 14 residues. The germline V gene has CDR1 SNHLY and CDR2 FYNNEI. Complete variable domain (other parts from reference TRBV2 and TRBJ1-4): EPEVTQTPSHQVTQMGQEVILRCVPISNHLYFYWYRQILGQKVEFLVSFYNNEISEKSEIFDDQFSVERPDGSNFTLKIRSTKLEDSAMYFCASSLQATNEKLVFGSGTQLSVL.

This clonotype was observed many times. DNA for the CDR3: TGTGCCAGCAGTACCGGTGACAGGGGCACGAACACTGAAGCTTTCTTT. It specifies CASSTGDRGTNTEAFF. The V and J genes are TRBV9 and TRBJ1-1, with 8 bases lining up with TRBD1. The CDR3 loop spans 16 amino acids. Germline CDR1 SGDLS, CDR2 YYNGEE. The V and J ends lost 5 bases and 1 base, in that order; junction bases with no gene match: 10.

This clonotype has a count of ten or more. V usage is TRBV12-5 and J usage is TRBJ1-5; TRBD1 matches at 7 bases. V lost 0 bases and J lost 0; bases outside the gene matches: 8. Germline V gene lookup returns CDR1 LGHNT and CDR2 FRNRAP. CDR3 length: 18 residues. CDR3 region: CASGLVFLRDSSNQPQHF. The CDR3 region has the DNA TGTGCTAGTGGTTTGGTATTCCTCCGGGACAGTAGCAATCAGCCCCAGCATTTT. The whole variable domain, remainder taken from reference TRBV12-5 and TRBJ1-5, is DARVTQTPRHKVTEMGQEVTMRCQPILGHNTVFWYRQTMMQGLELLAYFRNRAPLDDSGMPKDRFSAEMPDATLATLKIQPSEPRDSAVYFCASGLVFLRDSSNQPQHFGDGTRLSIL.

The CDR3 region is CASSADRGPSDTQYF. The CDR3, as DNA: TGTGCCAGCAGCGCGGACAGGGGGCCGTCAGATACGCAGTATTTT. The chain combines TRBV7-3 with TRBJ2-3, with TRBD1 matching over 11 bases. From germline, CDR1 is SGHTA and CDR2 FQGTGA. V was pared by 5 bases and J by 4 bases, with 5 bases of the junction left unmatched. The CDR3 has 15 amino acids.

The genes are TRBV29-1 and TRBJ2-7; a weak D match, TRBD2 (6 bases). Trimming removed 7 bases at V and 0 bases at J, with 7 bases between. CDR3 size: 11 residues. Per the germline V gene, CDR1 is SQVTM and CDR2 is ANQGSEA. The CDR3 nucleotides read TGCAGCGGCGGGAACTCCTACGAGCAGTACTTC. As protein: CSGGNSYEQYF.

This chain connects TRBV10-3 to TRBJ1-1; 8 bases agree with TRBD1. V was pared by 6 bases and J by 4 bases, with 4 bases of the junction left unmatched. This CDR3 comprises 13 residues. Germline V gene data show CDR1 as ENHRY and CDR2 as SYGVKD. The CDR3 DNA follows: TGTGCCATCAGCAAACAGGGGGGCACTGAAGCTTTCTTT. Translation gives CAISKQGGTEAFF.

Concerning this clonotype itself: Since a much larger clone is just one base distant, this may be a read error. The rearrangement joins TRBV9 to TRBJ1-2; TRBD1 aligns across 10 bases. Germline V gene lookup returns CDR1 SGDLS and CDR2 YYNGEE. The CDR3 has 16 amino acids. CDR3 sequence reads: CASRRITRDRGYGCTF. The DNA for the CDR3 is TGTGCCAGCAGGCGAATAACCCGGGACAGGGGTTATGGCTGCACCTTC.

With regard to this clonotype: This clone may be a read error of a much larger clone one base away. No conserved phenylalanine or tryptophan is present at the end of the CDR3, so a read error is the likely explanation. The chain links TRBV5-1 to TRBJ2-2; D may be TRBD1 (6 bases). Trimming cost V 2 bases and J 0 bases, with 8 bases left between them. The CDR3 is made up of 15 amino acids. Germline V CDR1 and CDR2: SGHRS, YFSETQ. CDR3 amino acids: CASSFTGTNTGELFS. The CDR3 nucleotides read TGCGCCAGCAGCTTCACAGGGACGAACACCGGGGAGCTGTTTTCT.

CDR3 DNA: TGTGCCAGCAACGTAGGGGGCCGTAGCTCCTACGAGCAGTACTTC. It is translated as CASNVGGRSSYEQYF. The chain is built from TRBV28 and TRBJ2-7; 7 bases align to TRBD1. This CDR3 is built from 15 residues. V gave up 7 bases and J gave up 0 bases; unmatched junction bases: 9. Germline CDR1 and CDR2: MDHEN and SYDVKM.

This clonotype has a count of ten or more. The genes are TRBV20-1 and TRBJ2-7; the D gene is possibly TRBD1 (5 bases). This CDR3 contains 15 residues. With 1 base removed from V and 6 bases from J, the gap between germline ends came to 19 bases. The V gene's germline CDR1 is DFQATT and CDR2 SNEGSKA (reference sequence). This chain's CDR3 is CSARARKGFPGEQYF. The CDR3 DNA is TGCAGTGCTAGAGCCCGGAAGGGGTTCCCGGGCGAGCAGTACTTC.

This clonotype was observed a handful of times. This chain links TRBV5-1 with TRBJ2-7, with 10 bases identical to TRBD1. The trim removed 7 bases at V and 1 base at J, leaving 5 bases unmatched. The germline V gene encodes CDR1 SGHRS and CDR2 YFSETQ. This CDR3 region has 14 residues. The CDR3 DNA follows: TGCGCCAGCCACCGGGACAGGGGTTCCTACGAGCAGTACTTC. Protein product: CASHRDRGSYEQYF. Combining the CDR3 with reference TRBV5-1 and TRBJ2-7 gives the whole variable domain KAGVTQTPRYLIKTRGQQVTLSCSPISGHRSVSWYQQTPGQGLQFLFEYFSETQRNKGNFPGRFSGRQFSNSRSEMNVSTLELGDSALYLCASHRDRGSYEQYFGPGTRLTVT.

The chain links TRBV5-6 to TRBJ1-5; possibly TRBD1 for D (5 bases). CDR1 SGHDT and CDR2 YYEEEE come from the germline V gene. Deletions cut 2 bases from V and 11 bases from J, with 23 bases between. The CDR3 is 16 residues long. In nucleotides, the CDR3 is TGTGCCAGCAGCTTCACGTCGGCAGGGTGGAGAGAGACCCAGCATTTT. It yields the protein CASSFTSAGWRETQHF. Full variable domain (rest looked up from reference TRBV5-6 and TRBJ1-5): DAGVTQSPTHLIKTRGQQVTLRCSPKSGHDTVSWYQQALGQGPQFIFQYYEEEERQRGNFPDRFSGHQFPNYSSELNVNALLLGDSALYLCASSFTSAGWRETQHFGDGTRLSIL.

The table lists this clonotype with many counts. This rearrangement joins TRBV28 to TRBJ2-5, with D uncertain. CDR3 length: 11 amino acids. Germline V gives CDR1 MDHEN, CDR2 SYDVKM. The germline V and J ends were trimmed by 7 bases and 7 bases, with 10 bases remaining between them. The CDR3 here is CASNRWGTQYF. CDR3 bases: TGTGCCAGCAACCGATGGGGGACCCAGTACTTC.

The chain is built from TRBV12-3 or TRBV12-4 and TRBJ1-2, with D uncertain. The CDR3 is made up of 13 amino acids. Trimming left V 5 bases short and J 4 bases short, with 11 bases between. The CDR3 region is CASSPSTAYGYTF. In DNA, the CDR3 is TGTGCCAGCAGTCCCTCAACAGCCTATGGCTACACCTTC.

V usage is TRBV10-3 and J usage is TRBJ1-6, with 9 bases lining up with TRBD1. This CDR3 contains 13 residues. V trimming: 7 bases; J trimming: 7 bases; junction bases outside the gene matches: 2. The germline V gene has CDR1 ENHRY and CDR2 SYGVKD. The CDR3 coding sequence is TGTGCCATCAAGGGACAGGGAAATTCACCCCTCCACTTT. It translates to CAIKGQGNSPLHF.

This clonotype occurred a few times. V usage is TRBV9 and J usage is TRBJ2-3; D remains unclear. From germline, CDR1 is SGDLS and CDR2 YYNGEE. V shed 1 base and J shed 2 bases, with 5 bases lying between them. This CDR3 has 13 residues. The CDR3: CASSVPNTDTQYF. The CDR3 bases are TGTGCCAGCAGCGTACCAAACACAGATACGCAGTATTTT.

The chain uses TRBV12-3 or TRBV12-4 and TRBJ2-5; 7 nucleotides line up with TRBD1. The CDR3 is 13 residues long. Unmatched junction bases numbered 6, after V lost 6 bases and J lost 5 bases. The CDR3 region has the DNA TGTGCCAGCAGCGGGCAGGGGGAGGAGACCCAGTACTTC. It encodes CASSGQGEETQYF.

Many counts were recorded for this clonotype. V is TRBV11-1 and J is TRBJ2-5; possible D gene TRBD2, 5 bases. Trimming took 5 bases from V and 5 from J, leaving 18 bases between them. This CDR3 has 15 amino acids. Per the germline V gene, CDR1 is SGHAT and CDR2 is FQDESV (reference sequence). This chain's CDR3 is CASSLSVGKLETQYF. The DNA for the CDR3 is TGTGCCAGCAGCCTGAGCGTCGGGAAGCTGGAGACCCAGTACTTC.

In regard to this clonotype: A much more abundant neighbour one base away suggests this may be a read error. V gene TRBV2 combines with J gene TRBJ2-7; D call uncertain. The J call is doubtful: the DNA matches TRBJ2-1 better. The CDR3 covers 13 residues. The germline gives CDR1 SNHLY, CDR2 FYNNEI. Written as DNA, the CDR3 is TGTGCCAGCAGTGAAGCTCGATACAATGAGCAGTTCTTC. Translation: CASSEARYNEQFF.

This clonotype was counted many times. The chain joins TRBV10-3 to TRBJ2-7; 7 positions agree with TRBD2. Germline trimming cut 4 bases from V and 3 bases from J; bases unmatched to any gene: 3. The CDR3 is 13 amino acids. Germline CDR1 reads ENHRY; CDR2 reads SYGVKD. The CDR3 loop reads CAISGLANYEQYF. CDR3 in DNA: TGTGCCATCAGTGGACTAGCCAACTACGAGCAGTACTTC.